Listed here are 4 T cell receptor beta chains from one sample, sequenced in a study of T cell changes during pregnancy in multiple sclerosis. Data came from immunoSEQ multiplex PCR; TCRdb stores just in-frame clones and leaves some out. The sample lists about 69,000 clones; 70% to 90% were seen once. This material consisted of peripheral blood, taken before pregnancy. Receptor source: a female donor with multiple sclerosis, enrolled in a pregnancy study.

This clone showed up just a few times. As DNA, the CDR3 is TGCAGCGTTGAAGACCGGAACGGGGGCTACACCTTC. Encoded protein: CSVEDRNGGYTF. This chain uses TRBV29-1 with TRBJ1-2; D is unclear. Trimming took off 0 bases at V and 8 bases at J, with 10 bases between the two ends. Germline loops: CDR1 SQVTM, CDR2 ANQGSEA. This CDR3 has 12 residues.

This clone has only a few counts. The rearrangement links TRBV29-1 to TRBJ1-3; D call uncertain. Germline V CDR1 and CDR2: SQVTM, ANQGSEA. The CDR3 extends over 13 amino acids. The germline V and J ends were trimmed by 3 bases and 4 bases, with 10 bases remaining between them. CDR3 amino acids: CSVEEGSGNTIYF. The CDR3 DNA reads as TGCAGCGTTGAGGAGGGCTCGGGAAACACCATATATTTT.

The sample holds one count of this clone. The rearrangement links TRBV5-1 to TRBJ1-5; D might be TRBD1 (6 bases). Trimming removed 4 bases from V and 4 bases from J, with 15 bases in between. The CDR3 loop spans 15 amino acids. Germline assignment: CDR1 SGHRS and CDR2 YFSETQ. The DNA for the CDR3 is TGCGCCAGCAGCGAGGGACAACACCTTAATCAGCCCCAGCATTTT. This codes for CASSEGQHLNQPQHF.

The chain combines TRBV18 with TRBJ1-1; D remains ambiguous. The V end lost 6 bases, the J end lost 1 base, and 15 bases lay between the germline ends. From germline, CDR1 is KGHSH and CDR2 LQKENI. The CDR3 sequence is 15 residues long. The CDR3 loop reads CASSPFEGSNTEAFF. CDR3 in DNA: TGTGCCAGCTCCCCCTTTGAGGGATCGAACACTGAAGCTTTCTTT.